The clone carrying this T cell receptor beta chain was found once. Germline loops: CDR1 SNHLY, CDR2 FYNNEI. CDR3 length: 13 residues. The V and J ends lost 4 bases and 1 base respectively, with 6 bases between them. This specimen belongs to a study of cytomegalovirus exposure and HLA in healthy donors. It was with 60 Vbeta and 13 Jbeta primers that the PCR ran. Generated by immunoSEQ multiplex PCR, the TCRdb table keeps only in-frame clones and is missing some. Of some 98,000 clones listed, roughly 70% are singletons. The sequence came from a middle-aged man in good health and CMV-seronegative. The specimen was PBMCs. V and J are TRBV2 and TRBJ2-3; no firm D call. CDR3 in DNA: TGTGCCAGCAGTGGCATAGGCACAGATACGCAGTATTTT. It is translated as CASSGIGTDTQYF.